One sample yielded the 31 T cell receptor beta chains listed below, sequenced in a study of OX40 agonist ivuxolimab in advanced cancers. Sequenced by immunoSEQ multiplex PCR; TCRdb stores in-frame clones only, minus some. The sample contains some 66,000 clones, around 86% of which appear only once. The starting material was CD4+ or CD8+ T cells sorted from blood, obtained in a trial of the OX40 agonist ivuxolimab. The receptors were gathered from an adult with an advanced solid tumor such as melanoma, head and neck, liver or kidney cancer.

This rearrangement joins TRBV7-2 to TRBJ1-5, with 9 bases aligning to TRBD1. The CDR3 contains 16 residues. Trimming at V came to 5 bases and at J to 2 bases, leaving 7 bases not matched to a gene. Per the germline V gene, CDR1 is SGHTA and CDR2 is FQGNSA. CDR3 loop: CASSPRDRAGNQPQHF. CDR3 in DNA: TGTGCCAGCAGCCCCCGGGACAGGGCGGGCAATCAGCCCCAGCATTTT.

The genes are TRBV14 and TRBJ2-2, with unresolved D. CDR3 length equals 15 residues. V lost 0 bases to trimming and J lost 7 bases, with 12 bases between them. CDR1 and CDR2 (germline): SGHDN, FVKESK. In nucleotides, the CDR3 is TGTGCCAGCAGCCAAGAAGGGTTGATTGGCGGGGAGCTGTTTTTT. Its translation is CASSQEGLIGGELFF.

V is TRBV11-3 and J is TRBJ2-1; 7 bases map to TRBD1. This CDR3 has 13 amino acids. V shed 6 bases, J shed 8 bases, and the junction held 7 bases outside the gene matches. Germline CDR1 is SGHNT and CDR2 is YENEEA. CDR3 residues: CASRKTGIDEQFF. The DNA for the CDR3 is TGTGCCAGCAGAAAGACAGGGATCGATGAGCAGTTCTTC.

By share of the sample, this clone is medium-sized. This chain links TRBV9 with TRBJ1-3; 7 bases line up with TRBD1. Looked up from germline, CDR1 is SGDLS and CDR2 is YYNGEE. V was pared by 2 bases and J by 6 bases, with 5 bases of the junction left unmatched. The CDR3 is 14 amino acids. The CDR3 reads CASSVTGRENTIYF. The CDR3 DNA follows: TGTGCCAGCAGCGTGACAGGGAGGGAAAACACCATATATTTT.

J is TRBJ2-2 and V is TRBV28, with a tentative D call TRBD2 (5 bases). Germline V gene sequence: CDR1 MDHEN, CDR2 SYDVKM. Trimming pared 5 bases from V and 5 bases from J, leaving 21 bases between. CDR3 length: 17 amino acids. CDR3 region: CASSPDSGIRNTGELFF. The CDR3 bases are TGTGCCAGCAGTCCCGACTCCGGGATCCGGAATACCGGGGAGCTGTTTTTT.

Only one count was recorded for this clone. The chain uses TRBV6-5 and TRBJ2-3, with D possibly being TRBD2 (6 bases). The CDR3 loop spans 14 amino acids. V was pared by 8 bases and J by 4 bases, with 16 bases between. Germline-derived CDR1 and CDR2 are MNHEY and SVGAGI. CDR3 coding DNA: TGTGCCAGCGGGAGGATCTCAGGCCCAGATACGCAGTATTTT. Its protein is CASGRISGPDTQYF.

This clone was observed once. The chain recombines TRBV5-1 with TRBJ2-3; D uncertain. The V and J ends lost 0 bases and 2 bases respectively, with 10 bases between them. Germline lookup yields CDR1 SGHRS and CDR2 YFSETQ. This CDR3 has 15 residues. The CDR3 spells CASSLVIVNTDTQYF. CDR3 DNA sequence: TGCGCCAGCAGCTTGGTGATCGTCAACACAGATACGCAGTATTTT.

The V gene is TRBV7-9, the J gene TRBJ2-5; D unclear. V was clipped by 6 bases and J by 1 base, with 6 bases between them. The length of the CDR3 is 12 residues. The germline V gene encodes CDR1 SEHNR and CDR2 FQNEAQ (reference sequence). The CDR3 region has the DNA TGTGCCAGCAGTCCAGGCCAAGAGACCCAGTACTTC. Translated, it gives CASSPGQETQYF. The full variable domain, with the rest looked up from reference TRBV7-9 and TRBJ2-5, is DTGVSQNPRHKITKRGQNVTFRCDPISEHNRLYWYRQTLGQGPEFLTYFQNEAQLEKSRLLSDRFSAERPKGSFSTLEIQRTEQGDSAMYLCASSPGQETQYFGPGTRLLVL.

The rearrangement joins TRBV7-3 to TRBJ2-1; D gene unclear. Germline CDR1 is SGHTA and CDR2 is FQGTGA. The V end lost 1 base, the J end lost 8 bases, and 9 bases lay between the germline ends. This CDR3 region has 13 residues. The CDR3 spells CASSLNTHDEQFF. The CDR3, as DNA: TGTGCCAGCAGCTTAAACACCCACGATGAGCAGTTCTTC.

The chain links TRBV28 to TRBJ2-2; 7 bases match TRBD2. This CDR3 contains 14 residues. The V segment lost 7 bases and the J segment 1 base; nucleotides outside the gene matches: 3. Germline V gives CDR1 MDHEN, CDR2 SYDVKM. CDR3 loop: CASKERENTGELFF. CDR3 DNA: TGTGCCAGCAAAGAGCGGGAGAACACCGGGGAGCTGTTTTTT.

The chain carries TRBV19 and TRBJ1-4, with a possible D match to TRBD1 (6 bases). The CDR3 is made up of 18 amino acids. V gave up 5 bases and J gave up 8 bases, with 27 bases separating them. Germline V gene lookup returns CDR1 LNHDA and CDR2 SQIVND (reference sequence). The CDR3 DNA follows: TGTGCCAGTAGTCCCTCGGGCTACAGGGACGGCGCTTCGGAAAAACTGTTTTTT. This translates into CASSPSGYRDGASEKLFF.

The CDR3 bases are TGTGCCAGCAGCTACCCCCGGGAAGAGACCCAGTACTTC. This codes for CASSYPREETQYF. The chain carries TRBV5-7 and TRBJ2-5, with D unresolved. TRBV5-7 is marked as an open reading frame, function uncertain. CDR3 size: 13 residues. V lost 3 bases and J 3 bases, leaving 9 bases between the germline ends.

V is TRBV5-1 and J is TRBJ1-1, with a weak D call TRBD1 (6 bases). CDR3 length: 13 residues. The V end was cut by 1 base, the J end by 5 bases, with 9 bases between. Germline V gene lookup returns CDR1 SGHRS and CDR2 YFSETQ. CDR3 nucleotides: TGCGCCAGCAGCTTGACAGGGAGTACTGAAGCTTTCTTT. Its translation is CASSLTGSTEAFF.

The gene calls are TRBV18 and TRBJ2-3; D perhaps matches TRBD2 (6 bases). The V gene lost 5 bases and the J gene lost 2 bases, with 23 bases spanning the gap. The CDR3 spans 18 residues. Germline V gene lookup returns CDR1 KGHSH and CDR2 LQKENI. In DNA form, the CDR3 reads TGTGCCAGCTCATATACCCGGGAGACAATCCTCTCCACAGATACGCAGTATTTT. Its protein product is CASSYTRETILSTDTQYF.

V and J are TRBV15 and TRBJ1-4, with a weak D call TRBD1 (6 bases). Germline V gives CDR1 LNHNV, CDR2 YYDKDF (reference sequence). V dropped 0 bases and J dropped 1 base, with 9 bases sitting between them. The CDR3 has 16 amino acids. CDR3 sequence (DNA): TGTGCCACCAGCAGAGATCGGACAGAAACTAATGAAAAACTGTTTTTT. Translating it yields CATSRDRTETNEKLFF.

The V gene is TRBV6-1, the J gene TRBJ2-1; D is uncertain. CDR1 is MNHNS and CDR2 is SASEGT in the germline V gene. CDR3 length equals 14 residues. The V gene lost 0 bases and the J gene lost 2 bases, with 5 bases spanning the gap. The CDR3 loop is CASSEAAPYNEQFF. The DNA of the CDR3 is TGTGCCAGCAGTGAAGCGGCACCCTACAATGAGCAGTTCTTC.

The chain employs TRBV5-6 and TRBJ1-5; 8 bases agree with TRBD1. V shed 4 bases, J shed 4 bases, and the junction held 7 bases outside the gene matches. This CDR3 contains 15 residues. In germline, CDR1 is SGHDT, CDR2 YYEEEE. CDR3 region: CASSLINRGNQPQHF. DNA of the CDR3: TGTGCCAGCAGCCTCATAAACAGGGGGAATCAGCCCCAGCATTTT.

The genes are TRBV7-6 and TRBJ2-1; 9 nucleotides agree with TRBD1. The germline V gene encodes CDR1 SGHVS and CDR2 FNYEAQ. This CDR3 contains 14 residues. J lost 8 bases, V lost 4 bases, and 6 bases had no gene match. CDR3 sequence reads: CASSSLQGADEQFF. CDR3 bases: TGTGCCAGCAGCTCCTTACAGGGGGCGGATGAGCAGTTCTTC.

The DNA of the CDR3 is TGTGCCAGCAGCTTAGACAGGGCTGAGACCCAGTACTTC. This encodes CASSLDRAETQYF. V usage is TRBV11-1 and J usage is TRBJ2-5; tentative D call: TRBD1 (6 bases). CDR1 SGHAT and CDR2 FQDESV come from the germline V gene (reference sequence). There are 13 residues in the CDR3. Trimming took 1 base from V and 5 from J, leaving 8 bases between them.

This chain joins TRBV7-6 and TRBJ2-3, with D perhaps TRBD1 (6 bases). This CDR3 contains 15 residues. Germline values: CDR1 SGHVS, CDR2 FNYEAQ. V gave up 4 bases and J gave up 1 base, with 12 bases separating them. The CDR3 nucleotides read TGTGCCAGCAGCTCCTACAGGGTCCGCACAGATACGCAGTATTTT. It translates to CASSSYRVRTDTQYF.

The V gene is TRBV5-4, the J gene TRBJ2-4, with 9 nucleotides matching TRBD2. The length of the CDR3 is 14 residues. Trimming took 5 bases from V and 3 from J; bases not matched to a gene: 3. CDR1 SGHNT and CDR2 YYREEE come from the germline V gene (reference sequence). CDR3 protein: CASRTSGDKNIQYF. CDR3 DNA: TGTGCCAGCAGGACTAGCGGTGACAAAAACATTCAGTACTTC. Full variable domain (outside the CDR3, taken from reference TRBV5-4 and TRBJ2-4): ETGVTQSPTHLIKTRGQQVTLRCSSQSGHNTVSWYQQALGQGPQFIFQYYREEENGRGNFPPRFSGLQFPNYSSELNVNALELDDSALYLCASRTSGDKNIQYFGAGTRLSVL.

Points on this clone: Other DNA sequences of this sample code for an identical CDR3. The rearrangement links TRBV2 to TRBJ1-4; D gene unclear. Per the germline V gene, CDR1 is SNHLY and CDR2 is FYNNEI. Between the trimmed V and J ends, which lost 8 bases and 0 bases, there was a span of 10 bases. The CDR3 is 14 amino acids. Written as DNA, the CDR3 is TGTGCCAGCCGGGCGGGCTCAACTAATGAAAAACTGTTTTTT. The encoded protein is CASRAGSTNEKLFF.

This clone has just one count. The rearrangement links TRBV30 to TRBJ1-2, with unresolved D. Germline values: CDR1 GTSNPN, CDR2 SVGIG (reference sequence). There are 11 residues in the CDR3. Trimming stripped 2 bases from V and 4 bases from J, with 5 bases between. CDR3 bases: TGTGCCTGGAGTTTGTCCTATGGCTACACCTTC. Amino acid sequence: CAWSLSYGYTF.

The genes are TRBV7-7 and TRBJ2-1; 7 bases match TRBD2. This CDR3 comprises 14 residues. Germline-derived CDR1 and CDR2 are SSHAT and FNYEAQ (reference sequence). The V gene end was trimmed by 5 bases and the J gene end by 5 bases; junction bases not matched to a gene: 6. CDR3 sequence: CASSDSGRNNEQFF. The CDR3 nucleotides read TGTGCCAGCAGCGATAGCGGGCGAAACAATGAGCAGTTCTTC. The full variable domain, in which reference TRBV7-7 and TRBJ2-1 provide the parts outside the CDR3, is GAGVSQSPRYKVTKRGQDVTLRCDPISSHATLYWYQQALGQGPEFLTYFNYEAQPDKSGLPSDRFSAERPEGSISTLTIQRTEQRDSAMYRCASSDSGRNNEQFFGPGTRLTVL.

The chain recombines TRBV19 with TRBJ2-3; no reliable D call. This CDR3 region has 14 residues. Germline V gene sequence: CDR1 LNHDA, CDR2 SQIVND (reference sequence). Trimming took 4 bases from V and 4 from J, leaving 12 bases between them. CDR3 loop: CASSTDFRPDTQYF. CDR3 in DNA: TGTGCCAGTAGTACGGATTTTCGGCCAGATACGCAGTATTTT.

The chain's CDR3 is CASSEVQGSSTDTQYF. In DNA form, the CDR3 reads TGTGCCAGCAGTGAAGTACAGGGTTCTAGCACAGATACGCAGTATTTT. The V and J genes are TRBV6-1 and TRBJ2-3, with D possibly TRBD1 on 6 matching bases. In germline, CDR1 is MNHNS, CDR2 SASEGT. V lost 1 base, J lost 0 bases, and 11 bases lay in between. This CDR3 comprises 16 residues.

The chain is built from TRBV7-8 and TRBJ2-1; 15 bases are shared with TRBD2. Germline V CDR1 and CDR2: SGHVS, FQNEAQ. The V segment lost 4 bases and the J segment 6 bases; nucleotides outside the gene matches: 7. This CDR3 comprises 17 residues. CDR3 bases: TGTGCCAGCAGCTACTCCGGGACTAGCGGGAGGACCAATGAGCAGTTCTTC. This sequence encodes CASSYSGTSGRTNEQFF.

The chain is built from TRBV28 and TRBJ1-3; possibly TRBD1 for D (6 bases). Deletions cut 5 bases from V and 3 bases from J, with 17 bases between. In germline, CDR1 is MDHEN, CDR2 SYDVKM. The CDR3 loop spans 16 amino acids. The CDR3 bases are TGTGCCAGCAGTCCATCTCAGGGGCGAAATGGAAACACCATATATTTT. It specifies CASSPSQGRNGNTIYF. Looking up the rest from reference TRBV28 and TRBJ1-3 gives the full variable domain: DVKVTQSSRYLVKRTGEKVFLECVQDMDHENMFWYRQDPGLGLRLIYFSYDVKMKEKGDIPEGYSVSREKKERFSLILESASTNQTSMYLCASSPSQGRNGNTIYFGEGSWLTVV.

V is TRBV2 and J is TRBJ2-7, with D unresolved. Germline assignment: CDR1 SNHLY and CDR2 FYNNEI. The ends were cut back, 3 bases at V and 3 bases at J, with 6 bases in the middle. The CDR3 runs to 12 residues. CDR3 sequence (DNA): TGTGCCAGCAGTGACAGGCACTACGAGCAGTACTTC. Protein: CASSDRHYEQYF.

This chain joins TRBV11-3 and TRBJ2-7, with 9 bases lining up with TRBD2. This CDR3 spans 16 amino acids. Germline CDR1 is SGHNT and CDR2 is YENEEA. With 1 base clipped from V and 4 bases from J, the junction kept 8 bases outside the gene matches. Here the CDR3 DNA reads TGTGCCAGCAGCTTAGTCGGCGGGAGGGATGGTTACGAGCAGTACTTC. It yields the protein CASSLVGGRDGYEQYF.

The chain uses TRBV19 and TRBJ2-2; the match to TRBD2 covers 7 bases. After removal of 6 bases from V and 4 bases from J, the junction contained 11 bases not matched to a gene. The CDR3 runs to 16 residues. Germline V CDR1 and CDR2: LNHDA, SQIVND (reference sequence). In DNA, the CDR3 is TGTGCCAGTAGCTATCCAACGGGAGGAGGCACCGGGGAGCTGTTTTTT. It is translated as CASSYPTGGGTGELFF.